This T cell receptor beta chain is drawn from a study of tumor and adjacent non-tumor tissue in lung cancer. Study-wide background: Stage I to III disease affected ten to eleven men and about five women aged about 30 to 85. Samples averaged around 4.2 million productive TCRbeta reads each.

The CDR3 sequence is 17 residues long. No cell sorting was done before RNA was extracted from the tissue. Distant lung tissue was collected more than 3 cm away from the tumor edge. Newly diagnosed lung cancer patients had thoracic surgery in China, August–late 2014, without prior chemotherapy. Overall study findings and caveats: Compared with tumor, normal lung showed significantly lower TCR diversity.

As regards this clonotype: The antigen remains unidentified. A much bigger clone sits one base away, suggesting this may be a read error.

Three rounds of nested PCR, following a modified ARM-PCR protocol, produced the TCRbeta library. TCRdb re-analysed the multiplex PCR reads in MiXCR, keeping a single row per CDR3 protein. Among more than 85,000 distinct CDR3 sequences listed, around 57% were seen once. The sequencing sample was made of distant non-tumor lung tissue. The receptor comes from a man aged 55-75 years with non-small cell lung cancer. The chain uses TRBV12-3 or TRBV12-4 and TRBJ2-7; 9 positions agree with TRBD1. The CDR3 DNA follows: TGTACCAGCAGTCCCAGGACAGGGGCGAGGTCTTCGGTCGAGCAGTACTTC. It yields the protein CTSSPRTGARSSVEQYF.